This TCR beta chain was identified during a study of beta chain features in type 1 diabetes. It was via CD45RO/CCR7/CD25/CD127/CD95/CD27 that CD4+ naive, central memory, regulatory and stem cell-like memory cells were sorted. Expressed TCRB transcripts got sequenced, as all isolated RNA was reverse transcribed. Sequencing used immunoSEQ multiplex PCR; TCRdb keeps in-frame clones, though not all of them. The sample yields 300,000 to 400,000 clones, about 11% seen once. The CDR3 sequence is 15 residues long. Germline V gene lookup returns CDR1 SGHRS and CDR2 YFSETQ. V was pared by 4 bases and J by 5 bases, with 7 bases of the junction left unmatched.

This TCR derives from a woman aged 30 to 39 in good health. This sequence joins TRBV5-1 and TRBJ2-5; 11 positions agree with TRBD2. Sample: naive CD4+ T cells from blood. In DNA, the CDR3 is TGCGCCAGCAGCGGACCTAGCGGGAGGACGGAGACCCAGTACTTC. It encodes CASSGPSGRTETQYF.